A single T cell receptor beta chain is shown here with its context. What antigen it recognizes has not been identified. Per-nucleotide qualities are absent, and no much larger clonotype sits a single base away. The data were obtained in a study of OX40 agonist ivuxolimab in advanced cancers. In the study overall: The costimulatory receptor OX40 (CD134) was targeted by ivuxolimab, a fully human IgG2 agonistic monoclonal antibody. Intravenous ivuxolimab was administered to patients every 2 weeks at six dose levels: 0.01, 0.1, 0.3, 1.5, 3 and 10 mg/kg. Of the roughly 52 patients in dose escalation, about 20 had hepatocellular carcinoma, about 15 had melanoma, 9 had renal cell carcinoma and 9 had head and neck cancer. In the dose-escalation cohort, 65% to 85% of patients were male, and the mean age was around 60 years with a range of roughly 23 to 79. Patients were allowed to have had prior anti-PD-1, anti-PD-L1 or anti-CTLA-4 therapy, and 40% to 45% of the dose-escalation patients had previously received checkpoint inhibitors. Three dose-escalation patients achieved partial responses, one with hepatocellular carcinoma and two with cutaneous melanoma. Peripheral TCRbeta sequencing aimed to test whether ivuxolimab altered TCR sequence diversity and caused clonal T-cell expansion. The paper reports the monotherapy dose-escalation portion (N of about 47 patients) of the phase I ivuxolimab trial.

General conclusions and limits of the study: Antigen specificity was not determined for the clonally expanded peripheral T cells. Low levels of normalized T-cell clonal expansion were also shown by some nonresponding patients. In the 0.1-3.0 mg/kg groups, partial responders had among the lowest normalized peripheral clonal expansion, particularly in CD8+ T cells. After ivuxolimab, CD8+ T cells had more expanded clones than CD4+ T cells on average. At doses of 0.1 to 3.0 mg/kg, clonal expansion of both CD4+ and CD8+ T cells in blood was seen between baseline and week 6.

Patients with a history of autoimmune disease or receiving systemic immunosuppression were excluded from the trial. Peripheral blood for TCR sequencing was drawn from every dose cohort at baseline, at cycle 4 day 1 and at cycle 7 day 1. The samples were taken from a phase I, first-in-human, multicenter, open-label dose-escalation trial of ivuxolimab. Adults with locally advanced or metastatic head and neck squamous cell, hepatocellular, melanoma or renal cell carcinoma were enrolled in the trial. CD4+ and CD8+ T cells were sorted separately from peripheral blood before TCR sequencing. V is shortened by 1 base, J by 0 bases, and the region joining them spans 4 bases. From its cysteine to its phenylalanine, the CDR3 spans 14 amino acids. CDR3 DNA is the only sequence kept; it has 42 bases, read in frame from the first base. CDR1 and CDR2, looked up from the germline V gene, are SGHVS and FNYEAQ. Genomic DNA was isolated from the sorted cells so that the TCRbeta CDR3 region could be sequenced. TCRbeta CDR3 regions were sequenced using the immunoSEQ Assay. The table comes from immuneACCESS by way of TCRdb, which keeps in-frame sequences with V and J called. Part of the clones is missing from these tables; in studies checked, under half for an unresolved V gene and the rest for unknown reasons. Counted in this sample were roughly 130,000 clones; approximately 92% of them appeared once. Of the sample, over 0.15% falls within the top ten clones.

Recombination joined TRBV7-6 with TRBJ1-3; no confident D gene assignment can be made. This receptor was identified in an adult with an advanced solid tumor such as melanoma, head and neck, liver or kidney cancer. This sample comprised CD4+ or CD8+ T cells sorted from blood, obtained in a trial of the OX40 agonist ivuxolimab. The CDR3 region has the sequence CASSLVGSGNTIYF. The sequenced DNA is TGTGCCAGCAGCTTAGTCGGCTCTGGAAACACCATATATTTT. The full variable domain, with segments outside the CDR3 supplied by the reference TRBV7-6 and TRBJ1-3 proteins, appears as GAGVSQSPRYKVTKRGQDVALRCDPISGHVSLYWYRQALGQGPEFLTYFNYEAQQDKSGLPNDRFSAERPEGSISTLTIQRTEQRDSAMYRCASSLVGSGNTIYFGEGSWLTVV.